This TCR beta chain was observed in a study of spatial heterogeneity in lung cancer. This clonotype is labeled as medium-sized. One entry per CDR3 protein results from TCRdb running MiXCR on the 5' RACE reads. Among about 6,100 distinct CDR3 sequences, roughly 8% were seen once, and the ten largest hold about a fifth. As to time point: sample taken at primary tumor resection. Trimming took 8 bases from V and 7 from J, leaving 20 bases between them. CDR1 is MNHNY and CDR2 is SVGAGI in the germline V gene (reference sequence). CDR3 size: 14 residues. This chain connects TRBV6-6 to TRBJ1-2, with D maybe TRBD1 (6 bases). This receptor was obtained from a female donor with early-stage non-small cell lung cancer. The starting material was normal lung tissue next to the tumor, obtained at surgery. Here the CDR3 DNA reads TGTGCCAGCCAGTCCAGGGGTACTTTGGGTGGCTACACCTTC. Its translation is CASQSRGTLGGYTF.